Following are 9 T cell receptor beta chains from one sample sequenced in a study of human T cells and chemical hapten exposure. The time point here: pre-sensitization, week 0. Treatment noted: therapeutic diphenylcyclopropenone sensitization with weekly scalp DPC. MiXCR, applied by TCRdb to the RACE reads, yields one record per CDR3 protein. Counted here are tens of thousands of distinct CDR3 sequences, 9.6% occurring once; the ten biggest clones make up about 3.5%. Source: whole blood, taken in connection with sensitization to the hapten diphenylcyclopropenone (DPC). The receptors derive from a woman aged 40 to 50 with alopecia areata. Some clones in this sample may be carry-over from other donors' samples.

There are many counts of this clonotype. The rearrangement joins TRBV12-3 or TRBV12-4 to TRBJ1-4, with D perhaps TRBD1 (5 bases). V was cut by 7 bases and J by 10 bases, with 16 bases left in between. The CDR3 extends over 13 amino acids. The CDR3 DNA is TGTGCCAGCAACCCCACGGGGGGGGGAAAACTGTTTTTT. Translating it yields CASNPTGGGKLFF.

This clonotype was observed a handful of times. The chain is built from TRBV4-3 and TRBJ1-5; TRBD1 aligns across 11 bases. Trimming cost V 0 bases and J 6 bases; bases outside gene matches: 4. The CDR3 has 16 residues. Germline V gene sequence: CDR1 LGHNA, CDR2 YSLEER. This CDR3 reads CASSQDRTGGSQPQHF. The CDR3 DNA reads TGCGCCAGCAGCCAAGATAGGACAGGGGGCTCTCAGCCCCAGCATTTT.

This clonotype was seen many times. The chain links TRBV20-1 to TRBJ1-5; 7 bases are a match to TRBD1. Per the germline V gene, CDR1 is DFQATT and CDR2 is SNEGSKA (reference sequence). V trimming: 5 bases; J trimming: 2 bases; junction bases outside the gene matches: 0. There are 12 residues in the CDR3. The CDR3 DNA follows: TGCAGTGCTGGGACAGGCAATCAGCCCCAGCATTTT. Translation: CSAGTGNQPQHF.

At least ten counts were recorded for this clonotype. V and J are TRBV7-2 and TRBJ2-5; tentatively, D is TRBD2 (6 bases). Deletions cut 2 bases from V and 5 bases from J, with 12 bases between. CDR1 and CDR2 (germline): SGHTA, FQGNSA. This CDR3 spans 14 amino acids. This chain's CDR3 is CASSLFGGEETQYF. In nucleotides, the CDR3 is TGTGCCAGCAGCTTATTTGGAGGGGAGGAGACCCAGTACTTC. The entire variable domain, with the rest obtained from reference TRBV7-2 and TRBJ2-5, is as follows: GAGVSQSPSNKVTEKGKDVELRCDPISGHTALYWYRQSLGQGLEFLIYFQGNSAPDKSGLPSDRFSAERTGGSVSTLTIQRTQQEDSAVYLCASSLFGGEETQYFGPGTRLLVL.

The table lists this clonotype with many counts. The genes are TRBV19 and TRBJ1-5; D is possibly TRBD1 (5 bases). This CDR3 contains 17 residues. The germline gives CDR1 LNHDA, CDR2 SQIVND (reference sequence). The V end lost 9 bases, the J end lost 2 bases, and 23 bases lay between the germline ends. CDR3 sequence reads: CASSSSGAGYGNQPQHF. CDR3 DNA sequence: TGTGCCAGCTCAAGTTCCGGGGCGGGTTATGGCAATCAGCCCCAGCATTTT.

This clonotype was counted many times. V usage is TRBV10-3 and J usage is TRBJ2-5, with 14 bases that match TRBD2. The CDR3 has 17 amino acids. V gave up 6 bases and J gave up 1 base; unmatched junction bases: 7. CDR1 is ENHRY and CDR2 is SYGVKD in the germline V gene. The chain's CDR3 is CAIRKGLAGEGQETQYF. Here the CDR3 DNA reads TGTGCCATCAGGAAGGGACTAGCGGGGGAAGGCCAAGAGACCCAGTACTTC.

This clonotype was seen a handful of times. This chain connects TRBV12-3 or TRBV12-4 to TRBJ1-6; no clear D. This CDR3 contains 15 residues. Trimming pared 3 bases from V and 6 bases from J, leaving 12 bases between. The CDR3 here is CASSFSRFGNSPLHF. The CDR3 region has the DNA TGTGCCAGCAGTTTCTCTAGGTTTGGTAATTCACCCCTCCACTTT.

This clonotype was observed a few times. The chain has TRBV11-2 and TRBJ2-1; 12 nucleotides align to TRBD2. V trimming: 0 bases; J trimming: 10 bases; junction bases outside the gene matches: 7. The germline V gene has CDR1 SGHAT and CDR2 FQNNGV. The CDR3 has 16 residues. The CDR3: CASSLDLRTSGAEQFF. DNA of the CDR3: TGTGCCAGCAGCTTAGATTTGAGGACTAGCGGGGCCGAGCAGTTCTTC. Based on the CDR3 plus reference TRBV11-2 and TRBJ2-1, the full variable domain is EAGVAQSPRYKIIEKRQSVAFWCNPISGHATLYWYQQILGQGPKLLIQFQNNGVVDDSQLPKDRFSAERLKGVDSTLKIQPAKLEDSAVYLCASSLDLRTSGAEQFFGPGTRLTVL.

This clonotype was counted only a few times. Here the CDR3 DNA reads TGCGCCAGCAGCTTGGCTAGCGGGGGATCGGATGAGCAGTTCTTC. This sequence encodes CASSLASGGSDEQFF. The V and J genes are TRBV5-1 and TRBJ2-1, with 10 bases matching TRBD2. The V gene end was trimmed by 0 bases and the J gene end by 8 bases; junction bases not matched to a gene: 5. CDR1 and CDR2 (germline): SGHRS, YFSETQ. The CDR3 covers 15 residues. Combining the CDR3 with reference TRBV5-1 and TRBJ2-1 gives the whole variable domain KAGVTQTPRYLIKTRGQQVTLSCSPISGHRSVSWYQQTPGQGLQFLFEYFSETQRNKGNFPGRFSGRQFSNSRSEMNVSTLELGDSALYLCASSLASGGSDEQFFGPGTRLTVL.